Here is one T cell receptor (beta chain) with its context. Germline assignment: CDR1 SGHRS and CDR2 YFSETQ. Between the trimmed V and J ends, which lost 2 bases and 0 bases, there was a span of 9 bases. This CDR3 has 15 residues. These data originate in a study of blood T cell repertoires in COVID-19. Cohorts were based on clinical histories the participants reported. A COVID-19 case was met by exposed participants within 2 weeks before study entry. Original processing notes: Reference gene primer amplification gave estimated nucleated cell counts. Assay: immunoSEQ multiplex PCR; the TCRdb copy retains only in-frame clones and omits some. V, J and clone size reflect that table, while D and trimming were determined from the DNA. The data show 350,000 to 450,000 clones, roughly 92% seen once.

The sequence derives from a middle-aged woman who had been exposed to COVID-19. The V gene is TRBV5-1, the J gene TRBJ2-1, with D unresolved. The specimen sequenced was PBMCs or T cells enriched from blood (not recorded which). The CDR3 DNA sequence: TGCGCCAGCAGCTTACCCTCGAGCTCCTACAATGAGCAGTTCTTC. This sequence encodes CASSLPSSSYNEQFF.